What follows are 25 T cell receptor beta chains derived from one specimen sequenced in a study of T cell clonotyping in hematopoietic cell transplantation. Sequencing used immunoSEQ multiplex PCR; TCRdb keeps in-frame clones, though not all of them. The sample shows roughly 5,300 clones, roughly 70% of them seen only once. The material sequenced was PBMCs, taken 180 days after allogeneic stem cell transplant. These receptors were taken from a male patient in his fifties who had an allogeneic stem cell transplant from an unrelated donor, so the T cells may come from the graft donor. Some clones in this sample may be carry-over from other donors' samples.

The chain has TRBV25-1 and TRBJ1-1, with D unclear. V shed 1 base and J shed 8 bases, with 8 bases lying between them. This CDR3 has 12 residues. CDR1 and CDR2 from the germline V gene are MGHDK and SYGVNS. The CDR3 region has the DNA TGTGCCAGCAGTGAATTGGGCAGGGAAGCTTTCTTT. Translated: CASSELGREAFF.

The V and J genes are TRBV10-3 and TRBJ2-7, with TRBD1 matching over 7 bases. Trimming cost V 0 bases and J 5 bases; bases outside gene matches: 7. CDR1 ENHRY and CDR2 SYGVKD come from the germline V gene. The length of the CDR3 is 15 residues. CDR3 sequence reads: CAISESGRGFDEQYF. The DNA of the CDR3 is TGTGCCATCAGTGAGTCGGGCAGGGGGTTCGACGAGCAGTACTTC.

This chain joins TRBV5-1 and TRBJ1-1; D may be TRBD1 (6 bases). The V gene lost 0 bases and the J gene lost 0 bases, with 12 bases spanning the gap. The CDR3 runs to 16 residues. Germline V CDR1 and CDR2: SGHRS, YFSETQ. The DNA of the CDR3 is TGCGCCAGCAGCTTGGCAACAGGGCTCATGAACACTGAAGCTTTCTTT. Its protein is CASSLATGLMNTEAFF. Full variable domain (rest looked up from reference TRBV5-1 and TRBJ1-1): KAGVTQTPRYLIKTRGQQVTLSCSPISGHRSVSWYQQTPGQGLQFLFEYFSETQRNKGNFPGRFSGRQFSNSRSEMNVSTLELGDSALYLCASSLATGLMNTEAFFGQGTRLTVV.

J is TRBJ1-1 and V is TRBV2; D unclear. Germline V gene sequence: CDR1 SNHLY, CDR2 FYNNEI. The CDR3 consists of 17 residues. Between the trimmed V and J ends, which lost 7 bases and 6 bases, there was a span of 27 bases. The DNA of the CDR3 is TGTGCCAGCATTATGAGAGTTGACGGGATATCGATCTCTGAAGCTTTCTTT. Its protein product is CASIMRVDGISISEAFF.

The chain couples TRBV6-5 to TRBJ2-7, with 8 bases fitting TRBD1. In germline, CDR1 is MNHEY, CDR2 SVGAGI. Unmatched junction bases numbered 6, after V lost 6 bases and J lost 5 bases. This CDR3 has 13 residues. The DNA of the CDR3 is TGTGCCAGCAGGGCAGGGGGCTGGGACGAGCAGTACTTC. It translates to CASRAGGWDEQYF.

The chain links TRBV11-3 to TRBJ2-1; D not certain. Per the germline V gene, CDR1 is SGHNT and CDR2 is YENEEA. This CDR3 contains 13 residues. V was pared by 6 bases and J by 3 bases, with 9 bases between. CDR3 sequence reads: CASSSPLYNEQFF. In DNA form, the CDR3 reads TGTGCCAGCAGTAGCCCCCTCTACAATGAGCAGTTCTTC.

This clone has more than one count but fewer than ten. This sequence joins TRBV2 and TRBJ1-4, with D maybe TRBD1 (6 bases). From germline, CDR1 is SNHLY and CDR2 FYNNEI. The CDR3 length is 13 residues. The V end lost 8 bases, the J end lost 5 bases, and 12 bases lay between the germline ends. The CDR3 loop is CASRRDTNEKLFF. The CDR3 coding sequence is TGTGCCAGCCGCCGGGACACCAATGAAAAACTGTTTTTT.

The rearrangement links TRBV5-4 to TRBJ1-3; tentatively, D is TRBD1 (5 bases). The CDR3 sequence is 15 residues long. Trimming took 4 bases from V and 0 from J, leaving 11 bases between them. Per the germline V gene, CDR1 is SGHNT and CDR2 is YYREEE (reference sequence). The DNA for the CDR3 is TGTGCCAGCAGCGCCTCCGGGACCTCTGGAAACACCATATATTTT. It codes for CASSASGTSGNTIYF.

The J gene is TRBJ1-1, the V gene TRBV19; D perhaps matches TRBD1 (6 bases). This CDR3 spans 14 amino acids. Trimming removed 10 bases from V and 1 base from J, with 16 bases in between. In germline, CDR1 is LNHDA, CDR2 SQIVND (reference sequence). The CDR3 region is CATRTVWQNTEAFF. CDR3 coding DNA: TGTGCCACCCGGACAGTCTGGCAGAACACTGAAGCTTTCTTT.

V gene TRBV10-3 combines with J gene TRBJ1-1, with 9 nucleotides matching TRBD1. CDR3 length equals 14 residues. CDR1 is ENHRY, CDR2 SYGVKD, per germline. V was clipped by 4 bases and J by 8 bases; unmatched bases: 8. The CDR3 loop is CAISGGTGKVEAFF. Here the CDR3 DNA reads TGTGCCATCAGTGGGGGGACAGGGAAGGTGGAAGCTTTCTTT.

The rearrangement joins TRBV13 to TRBJ2-3; 9 bases line up with TRBD2. Trimming took 5 bases from V and 2 from J; bases not matched to a gene: 11. In germline, CDR1 is PRHDT, CDR2 FYEKMQ (reference sequence). The CDR3 runs 17 residues. CDR3 in amino acids: CASSHDLAGAFTDTQYF. In DNA form, the CDR3 reads TGTGCCAGCAGCCACGACTTAGCGGGGGCTTTCACAGATACGCAGTATTTT.

This clone came up a few times. V gene TRBV5-6 combines with J gene TRBJ1-2, with a possible D match to TRBD1 (5 bases). The germline gives CDR1 SGHDT, CDR2 YYEEEE. The CDR3 runs 13 residues. Trimming took off 7 bases at V and 0 bases at J, with 10 bases between the two ends. CDR3 amino acids: CASGANANYGYTF. The CDR3 DNA follows: TGTGCCAGCGGGGCGAACGCTAACTATGGCTACACCTTC. The full variable domain, completed using reference TRBV5-6 and TRBJ1-2, is DAGVTQSPTHLIKTRGQQVTLRCSPKSGHDTVSWYQQALGQGPQFIFQYYEEEERQRGNFPDRFSGHQFPNYSSELNVNALLLGDSALYLCASGANANYGYTFGSGTRLTVV.

The genes are TRBV6-5 and TRBJ1-1, with TRBD1 matching over 9 bases. J gave up 8 bases and V 5 bases, and 9 bases lay outside the gene matches. The germline gives CDR1 MNHEY, CDR2 SVGAGI. The CDR3 consists of 14 residues. This CDR3 is CASSQEAGQGEAFF. In DNA form, the CDR3 reads TGTGCCAGCAGTCAAGAAGCGGGACAGGGCGAAGCTTTCTTT.

The CDR3 DNA reads as TGTGCCAGCAGCTTAAATCACGGCTACGAGCAGTACTTC. Translation: CASSLNHGYEQYF. V is TRBV7-3 and J is TRBJ2-7, with unresolved D. V lost 1 base and J lost 3, with 7 bases in between. Looked up from germline, CDR1 is SGHTA and CDR2 is FQGTGA. This CDR3 region has 13 residues. Drawing the rest from reference TRBV7-3 and TRBJ2-7, the complete variable domain is GAGVSQTPSNKVTEKGKYVELRCDPISGHTALYWYRQSLGQGPEFLIYFQGTGAADDSGLPNDRFFAVRPEGSVSTLKIQRTERGDSAVYLCASSLNHGYEQYFGPGTRLTVT.

This clone was seen a few times. The genes are TRBV7-2 and TRBJ1-1; 10 positions match TRBD1. The V and J ends lost 5 bases and 0 bases, in that order; junction bases with no gene match: 9. Per the germline V gene, CDR1 is SGHTA and CDR2 is FQGNSA. The CDR3 contains 17 residues. CDR3 protein: CASSPGDRGLVNTEAFF. The CDR3 nucleotides read TGTGCCAGCAGCCCCGGGGACAGGGGCCTAGTGAACACTGAAGCTTTCTTT. The full variable domain, rest sourced from reference TRBV7-2 and TRBJ1-1, is GAGVSQSPSNKVTEKGKDVELRCDPISGHTALYWYRQSLGQGLEFLIYFQGNSAPDKSGLPSDRFSAERTGGSVSTLTIQRTQQEDSAVYLCASSPGDRGLVNTEAFFGQGTRLTVV.

The rearrangement links TRBV18 to TRBJ1-5, with a tentative D call TRBD1 (6 bases). Germline CDR1 KGHSH, CDR2 LQKENI. Deletions cut 0 bases from V and 7 bases from J, with 13 bases between. The CDR3 contains 15 residues. The CDR3 sequence is CASSPPGTTGQPQHF. In nucleotides, the CDR3 is TGTGCCAGCTCACCACCAGGGACGACAGGCCAGCCCCAGCATTTT.

V gene TRBV19 combines with J gene TRBJ1-6; D is uncertain. CDR1 is LNHDA and CDR2 is SQIVND in the germline V gene (reference sequence). Deletions cut 0 bases from V and 13 bases from J, with 10 bases between. There are 13 residues in the CDR3. The CDR3, as DNA: TGTGCCAGTAGTATAGAAGATGGTGAGCCCCTCCACTTT. Residues: CASSIEDGEPLHF.

The CDR3 sequence is CASSIDIEFNTEAFF. As DNA, the CDR3 is TGTGCCAGCAGCATTGATATAGAGTTTAACACTGAAGCTTTCTTT. The gene calls are TRBV27 and TRBJ1-1; D not resolved. The CDR3 length is 15 residues. V was trimmed by 6 bases and J by 2 bases, leaving 16 bases between them. Germline V gives CDR1 MNHEY, CDR2 SMNVEV (reference sequence).

This clone was seen only a few times. This chain connects TRBV18 to TRBJ1-2; D unresolved. Trimming took off 1 base at V and 4 bases at J, with 7 bases between the two ends. Germline V gene data show CDR1 as KGHSH and CDR2 as LQKENI. The CDR3 contains 13 residues. The CDR3 DNA follows: TGTGCCAGCTCACCACAGGATGCCTATGGCTACACCTTC. Translated, it gives CASSPQDAYGYTF.

This clone has only a few counts. CDR3 amino acids: CAGTGGWTEAFF. CDR3 DNA sequence: TGTGCCGGAACAGGGGGTTGGACTGAAGCTTTCTTT. The chain joins TRBV2 to TRBJ1-1, with 8 bases aligning to TRBD1. J lost 5 bases, V lost 11 bases, and 7 bases had no gene match. CDR1 and CDR2 from the germline V gene are SNHLY and FYNNEI. There are 12 residues in the CDR3.

This clone has more than one count but fewer than ten. The chain couples TRBV10-3 to TRBJ1-6; 8 bases are shared with TRBD1. Germline values: CDR1 ENHRY, CDR2 SYGVKD. V lost 10 bases and J lost 8; bases outside the gene matches: 7. This CDR3 spans 13 amino acids. The CDR3 sequence is CASKPDRDSPLHF. The DNA of the CDR3 is TGTGCCAGTAAACCGGACAGGGATTCACCCCTCCACTTT.

The chain carries TRBV5-4 and TRBJ1-1, with 8 bases aligning to TRBD1. Germline V gene data show CDR1 as SGHNT and CDR2 as YYREEE (reference sequence). Trimming removed 4 bases from V and 6 bases from J; junction bases left unmatched: 5. This CDR3 region has 13 residues. CDR3 sequence: CASSHTGGPEAFF. CDR3 nucleotide sequence: TGTGCCAGCAGCCACACAGGGGGTCCTGAAGCTTTCTTT.

The chain employs TRBV2 and TRBJ2-3, with 8 bases aligning to TRBD2. There are 14 residues in the CDR3. The trim removed 3 bases at V and 2 bases at J, leaving 1 base unmatched. Germline V lookup: CDR1 SNHLY, CDR2 FYNNEI. The CDR3 nucleotides are TGTGCCAGCAGTGACGGACTAGCCACAGATACGCAGTATTTT. Encoded protein: CASSDGLATDTQYF.

This chain uses TRBV4-3 with TRBJ1-2, with D possibly TRBD1 on 6 matching bases. V was clipped by 2 bases and J by 8 bases, with 18 bases between them. The CDR3 consists of 15 residues. Germline CDR1 is LGHNA and CDR2 is YSLEER. The CDR3 coding sequence is TGCGCCAGCAGCCAACTGGACAGTCCAGAACTAGGCTACACCTTC. Translated: CASSQLDSPELGYTF.

The chain employs TRBV19 and TRBJ2-7; no clear D gene. Germline V gene data show CDR1 as LNHDA and CDR2 as SQIVND (reference sequence). The CDR3 sequence is 13 residues long. The V gene lost 5 bases and the J gene lost 3 bases, with 11 bases spanning the gap. This CDR3 reads CASSGNVGYEQYF. The DNA of the CDR3 is TGTGCCAGTAGTGGTAATGTCGGCTACGAGCAGTACTTC.